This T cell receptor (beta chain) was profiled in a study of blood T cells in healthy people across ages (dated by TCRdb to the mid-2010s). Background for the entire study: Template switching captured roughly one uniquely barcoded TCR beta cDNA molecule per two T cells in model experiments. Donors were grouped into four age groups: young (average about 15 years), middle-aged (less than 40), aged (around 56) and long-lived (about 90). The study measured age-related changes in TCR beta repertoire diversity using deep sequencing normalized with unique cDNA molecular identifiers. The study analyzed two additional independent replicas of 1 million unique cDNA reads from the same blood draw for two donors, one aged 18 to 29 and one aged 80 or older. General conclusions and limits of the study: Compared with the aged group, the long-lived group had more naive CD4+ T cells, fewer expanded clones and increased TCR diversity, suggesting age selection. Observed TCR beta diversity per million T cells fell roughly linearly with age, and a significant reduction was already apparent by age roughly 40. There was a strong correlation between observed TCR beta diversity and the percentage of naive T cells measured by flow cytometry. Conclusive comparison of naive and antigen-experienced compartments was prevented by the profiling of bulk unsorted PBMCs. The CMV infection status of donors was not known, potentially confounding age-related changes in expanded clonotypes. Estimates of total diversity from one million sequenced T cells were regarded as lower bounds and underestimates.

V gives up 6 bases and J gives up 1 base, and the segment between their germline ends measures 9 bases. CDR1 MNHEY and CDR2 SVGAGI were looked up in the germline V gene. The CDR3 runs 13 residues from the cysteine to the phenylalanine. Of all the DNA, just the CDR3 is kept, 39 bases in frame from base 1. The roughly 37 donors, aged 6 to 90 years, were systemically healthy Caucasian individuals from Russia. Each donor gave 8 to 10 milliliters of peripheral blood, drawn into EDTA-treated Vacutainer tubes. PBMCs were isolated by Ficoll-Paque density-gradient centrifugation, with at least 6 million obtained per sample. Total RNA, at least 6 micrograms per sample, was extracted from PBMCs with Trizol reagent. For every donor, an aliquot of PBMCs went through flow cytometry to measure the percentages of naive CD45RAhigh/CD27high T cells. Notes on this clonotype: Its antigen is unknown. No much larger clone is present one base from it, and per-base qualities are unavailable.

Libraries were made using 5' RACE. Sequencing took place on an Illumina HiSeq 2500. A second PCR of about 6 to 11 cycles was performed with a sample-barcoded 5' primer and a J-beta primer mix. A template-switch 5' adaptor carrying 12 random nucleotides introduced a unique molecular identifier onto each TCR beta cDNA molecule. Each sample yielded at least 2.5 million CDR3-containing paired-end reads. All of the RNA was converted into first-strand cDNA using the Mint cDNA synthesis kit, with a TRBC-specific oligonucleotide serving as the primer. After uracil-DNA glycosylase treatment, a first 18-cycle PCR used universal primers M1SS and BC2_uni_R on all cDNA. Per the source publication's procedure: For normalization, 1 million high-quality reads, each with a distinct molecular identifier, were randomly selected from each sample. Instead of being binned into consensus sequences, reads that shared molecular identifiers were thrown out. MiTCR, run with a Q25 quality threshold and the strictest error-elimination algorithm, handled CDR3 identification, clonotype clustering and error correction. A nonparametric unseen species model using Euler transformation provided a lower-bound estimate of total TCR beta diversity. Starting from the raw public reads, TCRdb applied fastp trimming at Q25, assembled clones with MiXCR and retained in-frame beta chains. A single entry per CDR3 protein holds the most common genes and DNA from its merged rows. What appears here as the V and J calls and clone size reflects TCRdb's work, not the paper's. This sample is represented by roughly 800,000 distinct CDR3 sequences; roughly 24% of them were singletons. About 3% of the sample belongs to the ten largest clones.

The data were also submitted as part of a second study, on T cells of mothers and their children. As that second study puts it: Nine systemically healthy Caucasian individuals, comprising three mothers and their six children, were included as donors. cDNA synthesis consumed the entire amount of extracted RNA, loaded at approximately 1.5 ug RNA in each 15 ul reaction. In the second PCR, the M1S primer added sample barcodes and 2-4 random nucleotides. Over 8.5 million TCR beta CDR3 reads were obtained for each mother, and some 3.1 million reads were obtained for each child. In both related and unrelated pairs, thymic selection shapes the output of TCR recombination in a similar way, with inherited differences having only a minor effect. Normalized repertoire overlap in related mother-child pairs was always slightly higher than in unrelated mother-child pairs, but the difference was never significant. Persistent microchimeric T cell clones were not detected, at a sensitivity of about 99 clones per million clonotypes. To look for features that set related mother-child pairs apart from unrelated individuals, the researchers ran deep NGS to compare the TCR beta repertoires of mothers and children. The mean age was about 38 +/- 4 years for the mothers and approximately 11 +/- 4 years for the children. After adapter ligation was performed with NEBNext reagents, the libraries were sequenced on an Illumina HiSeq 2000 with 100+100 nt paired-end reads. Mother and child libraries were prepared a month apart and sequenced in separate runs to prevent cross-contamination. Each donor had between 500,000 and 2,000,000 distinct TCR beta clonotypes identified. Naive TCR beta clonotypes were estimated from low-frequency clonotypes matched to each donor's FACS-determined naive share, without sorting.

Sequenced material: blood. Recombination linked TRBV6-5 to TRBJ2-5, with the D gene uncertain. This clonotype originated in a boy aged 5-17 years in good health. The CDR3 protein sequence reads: CASREGPQETQYF. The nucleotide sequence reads TGTGCCAGCAGGGAAGGACCCCAAGAGACCCAGTACTTC.